This is a list of T cell receptor beta chains from one sample in a study of blood T cell repertoires in COVID-19. Sequencing used immunoSEQ multiplex PCR; TCRdb keeps in-frame clones, though not all of them. The table records approximately 83,000 clones, over 75% of them present only once. The source material was peripheral blood. These receptors were collected from a man between 65 and 85 years old with acute or convalescent COVID-19. Both conserved end residues are part of each CDR3. The D gene is left open where the match is weak. Expanded clones get a size class; other rows say once, few or many, or leave the size out.

v_call	j_call	clone_size	d_call	cdr3_nt	cdr3_aa
TRBV14	TRBJ2-5	once	.	TGTGCCAGCAGCCAAGTCTACGAGACCCAGTACTTC	CASSQVYETQYF
TRBV19	TRBJ2-7	once	.	TGTGCCAGTAGCCGCGAGGTTGCGGGGAGCTCCTACGAGCAGTACTTC	CASSREVAGSSYEQYF
TRBV30	TRBJ1-5	.	.	TGTGCCTGGACCGCCCAGGGATGGGGTCAGCCCCAGCATTTT	CAWTAQGWGQPQHF
TRBV5-1	TRBJ2-1	.	TRBD2	TGCGCCAGCAGCTTGTATAGCGGGGGATCCTACAATGAGCAGTTCTTC	CASSLYSGGSYNEQFF
TRBV9	TRBJ2-6	.	TRBD1	TGTGCCAGCAGCGCAACAGGGGGGCTCTCTGGGGCCAACGTCCTGACTTTC	CASSATGGLSGANVLTF
TRBV6-5	TRBJ2-1	.	TRBD2	TGTGCCAGCAGTAGCGGGAGTTTTGGGTACAATGAGCAGTTCTTC	CASSSGSFGYNEQFF
TRBV7-9	TRBJ1-5	few	.	TGTGCCAGCAGCTCGAATAGGCAGGGTAGCAATCAGCCCCAGCATTTT	CASSSNRQGSNQPQHF
TRBV3-1/TRBV3-2	TRBJ1-2	.	.	TGTGCCAGCAGCCAAAGATCTGGGCCTAACTATGGCTACACCTTC	CASSQRSGPNYGYTF
TRBV5-1	TRBJ1-1	.	.	TGCGCCAGCAGTTTCAGGGCGAGCACTGAAGCTTTCTTT	CASSFRASTEAFF
TRBV6-2/TRBV6-3	TRBJ1-5	.	TRBD1	TGTGCCAGCAGTTACTCGGGACAGGGGATCCGGCCCCAGCATTTT	CASSYSGQGIRPQHF
TRBV4-3	TRBJ2-3	few	TRBD2	TGCGCCAGCAGCCAAGAGTGGAGCGGGAGGGGGGTAGATACGCAGTATTTT	CASSQEWSGRGVDTQYF
TRBV2	TRBJ1-6	.	.	TGTGCCAGCAGTGAGGGCAGGTCGAATTCACCCCTCCACTTT	CASSEGRSNSPLHF
TRBV5-1	TRBJ1-5	.	TRBD1	TGCGCCAGCAGCTCGATCACCCCGGGACAGGTTTATCAGCCCCAGCATTTT	CASSSITPGQVYQPQHF
TRBV18	TRBJ2-7	.	TRBD1	TGTGCCAGCTCAATCGGGACAGAGTACGAGCAGTACTTC	CASSIGTEYEQYF
TRBV11-2	TRBJ2-7	.	TRBD1	TGTGCCAGCAGCACTTCGGGACAGCCCGTAGAGCAGTACTTC	CASSTSGQPVEQYF
TRBV5-4	TRBJ1-1	.	.	TGTGCCAGCAGCTTGATGGCCATGAACACTGAAGCTTTCTTT	CASSLMAMNTEAFF
TRBV7-6	TRBJ2-2	.	TRBD1	TGTGCCAGCAGCCTCTCCGGGACAGAAACCGGGGAGCTGTTTTTT	CASSLSGTETGELFF
TRBV6-5	TRBJ2-2	.	.	TGTGCCAGCTTCGACTTCAACCAACCCGGGGAGCTGTTTTTT	CASFDFNQPGELFF
TRBV18	TRBJ1-5	.	TRBD1	TGTGCCAGCTCACCCGGGACAGATCAGCCCCAGCATTTT	CASSPGTDQPQHF
TRBV5-6	TRBJ1-2	once	TRBD1	TGTGCCAGCAGCTTCTGGACAGGGACGGCAAACTATGGCTACACCTTC	CASSFWTGTANYGYTF
TRBV11-3	TRBJ2-1	once	TRBD2	TGTGCCAGCAAATTGACTAGCGGGATGTCGAGTGAGCAGTTCTTC	CASKLTSGMSSEQFF
TRBV30	TRBJ1-5	.	TRBD1	TGTGCCTGGAGCTCCGGACAGGGAAGTCAGCCCCAGCATTTT	CAWSSGQGSQPQHF
TRBV5-8	TRBJ1-2	.	.	TGTGCCAGCAGCGGTGAGAGGGACTATGGCTACACCTTC	CASSGERDYGYTF
TRBV4-1	TRBJ1-5	.	TRBD1	TGCGCCAGCAGCCAACAGAGGGACAGCCCTAATAGCAATCAGCCCCAGCATTTT	CASSQQRDSPNSNQPQHF
TRBV14	TRBJ2-1	.	.	TGTGCCAGCAGTCCCAAGGGGACAAGTCGGTTCTTC	CASSPKGTSRFF
TRBV29-1	TRBJ2-1	.	.	TGCAGCGTTGGCCCATACGCGGGGAATGAGCAGTTCTTC	CSVGPYAGNEQFF
TRBV7-6	TRBJ1-3	once	.	TGTGCCAGCAGCCAGGACAGTTCAGTACCTGGAAACACCATATATTTT	CASSQDSSVPGNTIYF
TRBV28	TRBJ1-5	.	TRBD1	TGTGCCAGCAGTAACCGGACAGGAACCCAGGTCAATAGCAATCAGCCCCAGCATTTT	CASSNRTGTQVNSNQPQHF
TRBV1	TRBJ1-6	.	.	TGCACCAGCAGCCAAGATCGGACAGGGCCTAATTCACCCCTCCACTTT	CTSSQDRTGPNSPLHF
TRBV25-1	TRBJ2-7	.	TRBD1	TGTGCCAGCAGTGCGACAGGGGGTGTATCCTACGAGCAGTACTTC	CASSATGGVSYEQYF
TRBV10-2	TRBJ2-2	.	TRBD1	TGCGCCAGCAGCCCCCCGGACAGGCGAGGCACCGGGGAGCTGTTTTTT	CASSPPDRRGTGELFF
TRBV30	TRBJ2-1	.	TRBD1	TGTGCCTGGACTCTAGACAGGGGCAGGTACAATGAGCAGTTCTTC	CAWTLDRGRYNEQFF
TRBV3-1/TRBV3-2	TRBJ1-5	once	.	TGTGCCAGCAGCCAGGCGGTGGATCAGCCCCAGCATTTT	CASSQAVDQPQHF
TRBV2	TRBJ1-1	.	TRBD1	TGTGCCAGCAGTGGGGACAGGGGGCGGGCTGAAGCTTTCTTT	CASSGDRGRAEAFF
TRBV11-2	TRBJ2-1	.	.	TGTGCCAGCAGCTTGGACACCAGCTCCTACAATGAGCAGTTCTTC	CASSLDTSSYNEQFF
TRBV5-1	TRBJ2-3	.	.	TGCGCCAGCAGCACAGGTGGAGATACGCAGTATTTT	CASSTGGDTQYF
TRBV5-1	TRBJ2-1	.	.	TGCGCCAGCAGCTTGATCTTGGGGGCGTCCTACAATGAGCAGTTCTTC	CASSLILGASYNEQFF
TRBV28	TRBJ2-4	once	.	TGTGCCAGCACCCCCTCCGGGGCCAAAAACATTCAGTACTTC	CASTPSGAKNIQYF
TRBV2	TRBJ2-1	once	.	TGTGCCAGCTCAGCGGATAGCCTCTACAATGAGCAGTTCTTC	CASSADSLYNEQFF
TRBV3-1/TRBV3-2	TRBJ1-4	.	.	TGTGCCAGCAGCCAAGTCCTCTCGACAGGCGGTAATGAAAAACTGTTTTTT	CASSQVLSTGGNEKLFF
TRBV18	TRBJ1-2	.	.	TGTGCCAGCTCACCCACAAAGGACAGAGCAGCTAACTATGGCTACACCTTC	CASSPTKDRAANYGYTF
TRBV2	TRBJ2-4	.	.	TGTGCCAGTGGACTAGAGGGGGTGCGGACCAAAAACATTCAGTACTTC	CASGLEGVRTKNIQYF
TRBV7-2	TRBJ2-2	once	.	TGTGCCAGCAGCCCCCGACTAGCGAACACCGGGGAGCTGTTTTTT	CASSPRLANTGELFF
TRBV6-2/TRBV6-3	TRBJ2-7	once	TRBD2	TGTGCCAGCAGTTATCTAGCGGGAGGTTGGGAGCAGTACTTC	CASSYLAGGWEQYF
TRBV12-3/TRBV12-4	TRBJ1-1	.	.	TGTGCCAGCACCGAGACTATGAACACTGAAGCTTTCTTT	CASTETMNTEAFF
TRBV19	TRBJ1-1	.	.	TGTGCCAGTAGTATCTGGGGGCTCGGCGAGAACACTGAAGCTTTCTTT	CASSIWGLGENTEAFF
TRBV11-2	TRBJ2-1	.	TRBD1	TGTGCCAGCAGCTTAAGTAGACAGGGCAAAGTTGAGCAGTTCTTC	CASSLSRQGKVEQFF
TRBV28	TRBJ1-5	few	.	TGTGCCAGCAGTGACATAAGGGGACAAAAAAATCAGCCCCAGCATTTT	CASSDIRGQKNQPQHF
TRBV5-1	TRBJ2-3	.	.	TGCGCCAGCAGCCGTCAACTAGCCTCAACCGGGGATACGCAGTATTTT	CASSRQLASTGDTQYF
TRBV5-4	TRBJ1-2	.	TRBD1	TGTGCCAGCAGCTACGGACAGGGGTATGAATATGGCTACACCTTC	CASSYGQGYEYGYTF
TRBV18	TRBJ1-2	.	TRBD1	TGTGCCAGCTCACCGGGACAGGGTAGCTATGGCTACACCTTC	CASSPGQGSYGYTF
TRBV4-2	TRBJ2-7	.	.	TGTGCCAGCAGCCAACAAACAGGGGAGCAGTACTTC	CASSQQTGEQYF
TRBV28	TRBJ2-1	.	.	TGTGCCAGCACAGGGTGGAGGGGAACGAACTCCGACACCTACAATGAGCAGTTCTTC	CASTGWRGTNSDTYNEQFF
TRBV18	TRBJ2-7	once	TRBD2	TGTGCCAGCTCTGGACTAGCGGGAGTTGAGCAGTACTTC	CASSGLAGVEQYF
TRBV3-1/TRBV3-2	TRBJ1-5	few	TRBD1	TGTGCCAGCAGCCACAGGGGGCAGCCCCAGCATTTT	CASSHRGQPQHF
TRBV15	TRBJ2-1	.	.	TGTGCCACCAGCAGAGATCGCCAGGCCAATGAGCAGTTCTTC	CATSRDRQANEQFF
TRBV6-5	TRBJ2-7	once	TRBD2	TGTGCCAGCAGAATCAGCGGGAGCTCCTACGAGCAGTACTTC	CASRISGSSYEQYF
TRBV6-5	TRBJ2-7	.	.	TGTGCCAGCAGTCCAGTTTCGGGCTCCTACGAGCAGTACTTC	CASSPVSGSYEQYF
TRBV7-9	TRBJ2-1	.	.	TGTGCCAGCAGCCATGGACTGGCCGGAAAAGGGCAGTTCTTC	CASSHGLAGKGQFF
TRBV27	TRBJ2-7	.	TRBD1	TGTGCCAGCAGCAGACAGGGTAGTTCGGGCGAGCAGTACTTC	CASSRQGSSGEQYF